These T cell receptor beta chains were read from a single sample in a study of blood T cell repertoires in COVID-19. Only in-frame clones appear in the TCRdb table, and some are missing; sequencing was by immunoSEQ multiplex PCR. The sample includes about 99,000 clones, roughly 87% seen only once; the top ten take 5% to 7.5%. The sequencing sample was made of peripheral blood. The receptors come from a human donor in a cohort sampled during active COVID-19. Both conserved end residues are part of each CDR3. Each record gives: V gene, J gene, D gene, clone size, CDR3 DNA, CDR3 protein. D genes are given only for firm matches. Part of the rows lack a size; the others show once, few, many or a class for expanded clones.

V gene: TRBV29-1
J gene: TRBJ2-5
D gene: TRBD2
clone size: NA
CDR3 DNA: TGCAGCGTTGAAGAGCGCCCGCCTAGGGGAGCGGGGGGACTCCAGTACTTC
CDR3 protein: CSVEERPPRGAGGLQYF

V gene: TRBV2
J gene: TRBJ2-5
D gene: NA
clone size: NA
CDR3 DNA: TGTGCCAGCAGTGAAACTGGAGAGACCCAGTACTTC
CDR3 protein: CASSETGETQYF

V gene: TRBV5-1
J gene: TRBJ2-3
D gene: TRBD2
clone size: NA
CDR3 DNA: TGCGCCAGCAGCTCCAGGACTAGCGCAGATACGCAGTATTTT
CDR3 protein: CASSSRTSADTQYF

V gene: TRBV9
J gene: TRBJ2-1
D gene: TRBD1
clone size: NA
CDR3 DNA: TGTGCCAGGGGTTCCGGGACAGGGGCGGACTACAATGAGCAGTTCTTC
CDR3 protein: CARGSGTGADYNEQFF

V gene: TRBV11-2
J gene: TRBJ2-6
D gene: TRBD1
clone size: few
CDR3 DNA: TGTGCCGTATTTGGGTCGGGACAGGGGGCTGGGGCCAACGTCCTGACTTTC
CDR3 protein: CAVFGSGQGAGANVLTF

V gene: TRBV4-1
J gene: TRBJ2-7
D gene: NA
clone size: once
CDR3 DNA: TGCGCCAGCAGCCCTAGGACAGAAAGCTCCTACGAGCAGTACTTC
CDR3 protein: CASSPRTESSYEQYF

V gene: TRBV5-6
J gene: TRBJ2-5
D gene: NA
clone size: NA
CDR3 DNA: TGTGCCAGCAGCTCAGAAGACAGTGGGTTGCTAGGGACCCAGTACTTC
CDR3 protein: CASSSEDSGLLGTQYF

V gene: TRBV2
J gene: TRBJ1-1
D gene: NA
clone size: NA
CDR3 DNA: TGTGCCAGCCGACCCGGGGACACTGAAGCTTTCTTT
CDR3 protein: CASRPGDTEAFF

V gene: TRBV13
J gene: TRBJ2-1
D gene: TRBD2
clone size: NA
CDR3 DNA: TGTGCCAGCAGGTCGGGTCTAGCGGGGGGGAGCTCCTACAATGAGCAGTTCTTC
CDR3 protein: CASRSGLAGGSSYNEQFF

V gene: TRBV7-2
J gene: TRBJ2-2
D gene: NA
clone size: few
CDR3 DNA: TGTGCCAGCAGCTTCATCGGGGAGCTGTTTTTT
CDR3 protein: CASSFIGELFF

V gene: TRBV27
J gene: TRBJ2-3
D gene: NA
clone size: few
CDR3 DNA: TGTGCCAGCAGTTTGACTCACACAGATACGCAGTATTTT
CDR3 protein: CASSLTHTDTQYF

V gene: TRBV5-1
J gene: TRBJ2-2
D gene: NA
clone size: NA
CDR3 DNA: TGCGCCAGCAGCTTATCATTGGCTGAGGACGGGGAGCTGTTTTTT
CDR3 protein: CASSLSLAEDGELFF

V gene: TRBV6-5
J gene: TRBJ1-5
D gene: NA
clone size: few
CDR3 DNA: TGTGCCAGCTCCCTTTCTGGGGGGGGCAATCAGCCCCAGCATTTT
CDR3 protein: CASSLSGGGNQPQHF

V gene: TRBV14
J gene: TRBJ2-4
D gene: NA
clone size: NA
CDR3 DNA: TGTGCCAGCAGCCAAGACAGGGGAACCAAAAACATTCAGTACTTC
CDR3 protein: CASSQDRGTKNIQYF

V gene: TRBV30
J gene: TRBJ2-7
D gene: TRBD1
clone size: NA
CDR3 DNA: TGTGCCTGGAGAAGGGACAGGGGTGGGTACGAGCAGTACTTC
CDR3 protein: CAWRRDRGGYEQYF

V gene: TRBV3-1/TRBV3-2
J gene: TRBJ2-1
D gene: TRBD2
clone size: NA
CDR3 DNA: TGTGCCAGCAGCCAATTAGCGGGAGAGGGCAATGAGCAGTTCTTC
CDR3 protein: CASSQLAGEGNEQFF

V gene: TRBV6-4
J gene: TRBJ2-4
D gene: TRBD1
clone size: NA
CDR3 DNA: TGTGCCAGCAGTGACTACCCCCGGGACAGTTATCCGGACTTC
CDR3 protein: CASSDYPRDSYPDF

V gene: TRBV19
J gene: TRBJ1-5
D gene: NA
clone size: few
CDR3 DNA: TGTGCCAGTAGTATAGGACAGGCCAGGCTCAATCAGCCCCAGCATTTT
CDR3 protein: CASSIGQARLNQPQHF

V gene: TRBV3-1/TRBV3-2
J gene: TRBJ2-5
D gene: TRBD2
clone size: NA
CDR3 DNA: TGTGCCAGCAGCCAAGAATCTAGCGGGAGGCGGGAGACCCAGTACTTC
CDR3 protein: CASSQESSGRRETQYF

V gene: TRBV18
J gene: TRBJ2-4
D gene: TRBD1
clone size: NA
CDR3 DNA: TGTGCCAGCTCGCATCGCCGGGACAGCAATAACATTCAGTACTTC
CDR3 protein: CASSHRRDSNNIQYF

V gene: TRBV5-1
J gene: TRBJ2-1
D gene: TRBD2
clone size: few
CDR3 DNA: TGCGCCAGCAGCTTAATAGCGGGAAGATTCCATGAGCAGTTCTTC
CDR3 protein: CASSLIAGRFHEQFF

V gene: TRBV2
J gene: TRBJ2-5
D gene: NA
clone size: NA
CDR3 DNA: TGTGCCAGCAGTGGGCAGACAGTCCAAGAGACCCAGTACTTC
CDR3 protein: CASSGQTVQETQYF

V gene: TRBV3-1/TRBV3-2
J gene: TRBJ1-1
D gene: NA
clone size: NA
CDR3 DNA: TGTGCCAGCAGCCTAGGGGTGAACACTGAAGCTTTCTTT
CDR3 protein: CASSLGVNTEAFF

V gene: TRBV27
J gene: TRBJ2-7
D gene: NA
clone size: NA
CDR3 DNA: TGTGCCAGCAGTTTGTCCATTAGAAGCTCCTACGAGCAGTACTTC
CDR3 protein: CASSLSIRSSYEQYF

V gene: TRBV19
J gene: TRBJ1-4
D gene: TRBD1
clone size: NA
CDR3 DNA: TGTGCCAGTAGCCGGGACAGGGTCGAAAAACTGTTTTTT
CDR3 protein: CASSRDRVEKLFF

V gene: TRBV11-2
J gene: TRBJ1-1
D gene: NA
clone size: once
CDR3 DNA: TGTGCCAGCAATTACAGGGCATCGAACACTGAAGCTTTCTTT
CDR3 protein: CASNYRASNTEAFF

V gene: TRBV11-2
J gene: TRBJ2-3
D gene: NA
clone size: NA
CDR3 DNA: TGTGCCAGCAGCTTAGATCTAGGCCCGACGGGGGTTACAGATACGCAGTATTTT
CDR3 protein: CASSLDLGPTGVTDTQYF

V gene: TRBV3-1/TRBV3-2
J gene: TRBJ1-1
D gene: NA
clone size: NA
CDR3 DNA: TGTGCCAGCAGCCACCCCGGGGTGGGGGCCGAAGCTTTCTTT
CDR3 protein: CASSHPGVGAEAFF

V gene: TRBV9
J gene: TRBJ1-1
D gene: NA
clone size: few
CDR3 DNA: TGTGCCAGCAGCGTAGATGGGGCCCCGAACACTGAAGCTTTCTTT
CDR3 protein: CASSVDGAPNTEAFF

V gene: TRBV28
J gene: TRBJ2-1
D gene: NA
clone size: NA
CDR3 DNA: TGTGCCAGCACGACCCCGAGACAGAAGAGCTCCTACAATGAGCAGTTCTTC
CDR3 protein: CASTTPRQKSSYNEQFF

V gene: TRBV5-6
J gene: TRBJ2-3
D gene: NA
clone size: NA
CDR3 DNA: TGTGCCAGCAGCTTGTTTTTCAGCGGCACAGATACGCAGTATTTT
CDR3 protein: CASSLFFSGTDTQYF

V gene: TRBV7-3
J gene: TRBJ2-1
D gene: TRBD2
clone size: NA
CDR3 DNA: TGTGCCAGCAGCCTACACGCCCCAGCGGGAGGCTACTACAATGAGCAGTTCTTC
CDR3 protein: CASSLHAPAGGYYNEQFF

V gene: TRBV3-1/TRBV3-2
J gene: TRBJ2-1
D gene: TRBD1
clone size: NA
CDR3 DNA: TGTGCCAGCAGCCCTGGGACAGGGGCTTACAATGAGCAGTTCTTC
CDR3 protein: CASSPGTGAYNEQFF

V gene: TRBV2
J gene: TRBJ2-5
D gene: NA
clone size: NA
CDR3 DNA: TGTGCCAGCACCGAGGAGACCCAGTACTTC
CDR3 protein: CASTEETQYF

V gene: TRBV27
J gene: TRBJ2-7
D gene: TRBD2
clone size: NA
CDR3 DNA: TGTGCCAGCAGCCCCGGACTAGCTGCCTCCTACGAGCAGTACTTC
CDR3 protein: CASSPGLAASYEQYF

V gene: TRBV9
J gene: TRBJ2-1
D gene: TRBD2
clone size: NA
CDR3 DNA: TGTGCCAGCAGCGTAGTGGGACTAGCGAGTGAGCAGTTCTTC
CDR3 protein: CASSVVGLASEQFF

V gene: TRBV5-1
J gene: TRBJ2-1
D gene: TRBD2
clone size: NA
CDR3 DNA: TGCGCCAGCAGCCAAAAACTAGCGGGGGGCCTTAGTGAGCAGTTCTTC
CDR3 protein: CASSQKLAGGLSEQFF

V gene: TRBV6-5
J gene: TRBJ2-5
D gene: NA
clone size: NA
CDR3 DNA: TGTGCCAGCAGGAGTCTAGCTGGTGAGACCCAGTACTTC
CDR3 protein: CASRSLAGETQYF

V gene: TRBV10-2
J gene: TRBJ2-3
D gene: TRBD2
clone size: NA
CDR3 DNA: TGCGCCAGCAGTATAGCGGGAGTTTCAGATACGCAGTATTTT
CDR3 protein: CASSIAGVSDTQYF

V gene: TRBV4-1
J gene: TRBJ1-4
D gene: NA
clone size: NA
CDR3 DNA: TGCGCCAGCAGCCAAGTAAAGGGAGAGAAACTGTTTTTT
CDR3 protein: CASSQVKGEKLFF

V gene: TRBV7-9
J gene: TRBJ1-2
D gene: NA
clone size: once
CDR3 DNA: TGTGCCAGCAGCGACGGGAGGCAGGGCCTAAACTATGGCTACACCTTC
CDR3 protein: CASSDGRQGLNYGYTF

V gene: TRBV24-1
J gene: TRBJ2-7
D gene: TRBD1
clone size: NA
CDR3 DNA: TGTGCCACCAGTGATGCCTCCGGGACAGGGGCCTACGAGCAGTACTTC
CDR3 protein: CATSDASGTGAYEQYF

V gene: TRBV3-1/TRBV3-2
J gene: TRBJ2-1
D gene: NA
clone size: NA
CDR3 DNA: TGTGCCAGCAGAGCCGACTATAGCTCCTACAATGAGCAGTTCTTC
CDR3 protein: CASRADYSSYNEQFF

V gene: TRBV10-3
J gene: TRBJ2-6
D gene: TRBD1
clone size: NA
CDR3 DNA: TGTGCCATCAGTGATATAACGCCGGGACAGGGGGCTTCTGGGGCCAACGTCCTGACTTTC
CDR3 protein: CAISDITPGQGASGANVLTF

V gene: TRBV4-1
J gene: TRBJ2-7
D gene: NA
clone size: NA
CDR3 DNA: TGCGCCAGCAGCCAAGCGGACCGGGAGCGCGAGCAGTACTTC
CDR3 protein: CASSQADREREQYF

V gene: TRBV14
J gene: TRBJ2-7
D gene: TRBD2
clone size: NA
CDR3 DNA: TGTGCCAGCAGCCCAAGTTTCAGCGGGGCCTACGAGCAGTACTTC
CDR3 protein: CASSPSFSGAYEQYF

V gene: TRBV4-2
J gene: TRBJ2-7
D gene: NA
clone size: NA
CDR3 DNA: TGTGCCAGCAGCCCTCGGACAGAGGCCGCCGCCACCACCCCAACGGCCCCGAGGAACGAGCAGTACTTC
CDR3 protein: CASSPRTEAAATTPTAPRNEQYF

V gene: TRBV7-8
J gene: TRBJ2-3
D gene: TRBD2
clone size: NA
CDR3 DNA: TGTGCCAGCAGCTTAGACTCAACTAGCGGGAGGGGAGATACGCAGTATTTT
CDR3 protein: CASSLDSTSGRGDTQYF

V gene: TRBV25-1
J gene: TRBJ2-3
D gene: TRBD1
clone size: few
CDR3 DNA: TGTGCCAGCAGCGGGACAGGGCCAGCAGATACGCAGTATTTT
CDR3 protein: CASSGTGPADTQYF

V gene: TRBV2
J gene: TRBJ2-1
D gene: NA
clone size: NA
CDR3 DNA: TGTGCCAGCAATCTCGACCCAGGGGCGGATGAGCAGTTCTTC
CDR3 protein: CASNLDPGADEQFF

V gene: TRBV4-2
J gene: TRBJ1-6
D gene: NA
clone size: NA
CDR3 DNA: TGTGCCAGCAGCCAAGAGATACTCCGGGATTCACCCCTCCACTTT
CDR3 protein: CASSQEILRDSPLHF

V gene: TRBV7-9
J gene: TRBJ1-3
D gene: NA
clone size: NA
CDR3 DNA: TGTGCCAGCAGCTTGGCGGGGGCGGATGGAAACACCATATATTTT
CDR3 protein: CASSLAGADGNTIYF

V gene: TRBV14
J gene: TRBJ2-5
D gene: NA
clone size: NA
CDR3 DNA: TGTGCCAGCAGCCAAGGTTGGACTACCCTGGAGACCCAGTACTTC
CDR3 protein: CASSQGWTTLETQYF

V gene: TRBV5-1
J gene: TRBJ2-5
D gene: TRBD1
clone size: NA
CDR3 DNA: TGCGCCAGCAGCTTGGATGACAGGGGGGAGACCCAGTACTTC
CDR3 protein: CASSLDDRGETQYF

V gene: TRBV18
J gene: TRBJ2-5
D gene: TRBD2
clone size: few
CDR3 DNA: TGTGCCAGCTCACCATCCGGACTAGCGGTCGATGAGGGGACCCAGTACTTC
CDR3 protein: CASSPSGLAVDEGTQYF

V gene: TRBV5-1
J gene: TRBJ1-4
D gene: NA
clone size: NA
CDR3 DNA: TGCGCCAGCAGCTTCGAGCCGACTAATGAAAAACTGTTTTTT
CDR3 protein: CASSFEPTNEKLFF

V gene: TRBV5-1
J gene: TRBJ1-1
D gene: TRBD1
clone size: NA
CDR3 DNA: TGCGCCAGCAGCGAACAAGGGGGCGCAAACACTGAAGCTTTCTTT
CDR3 protein: CASSEQGGANTEAFF

V gene: TRBV2
J gene: TRBJ2-2
D gene: TRBD2
clone size: few
CDR3 DNA: TGTGCCACTAGCGGGATGAACACCGGGGAGCTGTTTTTT
CDR3 protein: CATSGMNTGELFF

V gene: TRBV7-9
J gene: TRBJ2-3
D gene: NA
clone size: NA
CDR3 DNA: TGTGCCAGCAGCTCGAAAAACAGGGCTGATACGCAGTATTTT
CDR3 protein: CASSSKNRADTQYF